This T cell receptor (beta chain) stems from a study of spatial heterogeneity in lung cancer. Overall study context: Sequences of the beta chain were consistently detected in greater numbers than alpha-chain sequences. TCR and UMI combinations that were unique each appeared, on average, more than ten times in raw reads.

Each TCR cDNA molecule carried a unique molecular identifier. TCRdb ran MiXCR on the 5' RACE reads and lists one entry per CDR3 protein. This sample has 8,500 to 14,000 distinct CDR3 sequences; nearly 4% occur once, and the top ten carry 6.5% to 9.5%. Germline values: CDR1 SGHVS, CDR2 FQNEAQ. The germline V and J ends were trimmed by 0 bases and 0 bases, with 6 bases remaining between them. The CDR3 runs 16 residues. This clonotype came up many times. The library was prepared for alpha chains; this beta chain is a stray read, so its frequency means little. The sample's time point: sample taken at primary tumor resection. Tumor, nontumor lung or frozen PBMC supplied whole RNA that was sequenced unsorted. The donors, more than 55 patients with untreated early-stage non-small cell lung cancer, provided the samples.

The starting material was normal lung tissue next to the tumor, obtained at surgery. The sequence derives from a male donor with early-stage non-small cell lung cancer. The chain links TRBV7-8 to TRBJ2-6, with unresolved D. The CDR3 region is CASSLAVGSGANVLTF. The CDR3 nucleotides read TGTGCCAGCAGCTTAGCGGTTGGCTCTGGGGCCAACGTCCTGACTTTC.